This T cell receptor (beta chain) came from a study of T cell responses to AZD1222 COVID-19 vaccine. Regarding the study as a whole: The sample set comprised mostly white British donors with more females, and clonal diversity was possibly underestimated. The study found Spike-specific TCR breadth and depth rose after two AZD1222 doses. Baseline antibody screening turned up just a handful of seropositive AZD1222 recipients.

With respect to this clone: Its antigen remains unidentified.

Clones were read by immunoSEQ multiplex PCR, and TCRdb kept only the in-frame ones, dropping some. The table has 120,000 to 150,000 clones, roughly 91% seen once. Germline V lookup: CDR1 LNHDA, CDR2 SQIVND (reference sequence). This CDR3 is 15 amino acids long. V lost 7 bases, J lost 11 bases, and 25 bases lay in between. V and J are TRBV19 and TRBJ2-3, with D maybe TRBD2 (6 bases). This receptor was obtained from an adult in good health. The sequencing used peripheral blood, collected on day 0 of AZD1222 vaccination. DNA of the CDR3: TGTGCCAGTAACGAAGGGACTTCGCCGAGGATGAGGCAGTATTTT. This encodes CASNEGTSPRMRQYF.